This passage covers 21 T cell receptor beta chains from one sample sequenced in a study of fetal regulatory T cell absence and autoimmunity. The assay was immunoSEQ multiplex PCR, and TCRdb's table has in-frame clones only and misses some. Found here are approximately 94,000 clones, about two thirds of them singletons; the top ten hold 2%. What was sequenced was pancreas tissue. These receptors were taken from a male donor with IPEX syndrome.

The chain is built from TRBV30 and TRBJ2-3; 15 bases align to TRBD2. Germline values: CDR1 GTSNPN, CDR2 SVGIG (reference sequence). This CDR3 spans 15 amino acids. The trim removed 0 bases at V and 6 bases at J, leaving 1 base unmatched. The CDR3 nucleotides read TGTGCCTGGAGTGTAGGGACTAGCGGGGGGGATACGCAGTATTTT. Its protein product is CAWSVGTSGGDTQYF.

The chain joins TRBV9 to TRBJ2-5; 11 nucleotides align to TRBD2. Trimming took 0 bases from V and 2 from J; bases not matched to a gene: 6. CDR1 and CDR2 (germline): SGDLS, YYNGEE. CDR3 length equals 17 residues. CDR3 sequence: CASSVVGTSGLQETQYF. CDR3 DNA sequence: TGTGCCAGCAGCGTAGTCGGGACTAGCGGACTTCAAGAGACCCAGTACTTC.

This sequence joins TRBV19 and TRBJ1-2; TRBD1 aligns across 7 bases. V gave up 3 bases and J gave up 2 bases; unmatched junction bases: 12. The CDR3 loop spans 17 amino acids. Germline V lookup: CDR1 LNHDA, CDR2 SQIVND (reference sequence). The CDR3 DNA sequence: TGTGCCAGTAGTATGGGCTCCGGGACAGCGCCAAACTATGGCTACACCTTC. Translated, it gives CASSMGSGTAPNYGYTF.

This chain connects TRBV9 to TRBJ1-5, with 7 bases aligning to TRBD1. V lost 2 bases to trimming and J lost 2 bases; unmatched junction nucleotides: 4. Germline CDR1 is SGDLS and CDR2 is YYNGEE. The CDR3 extends over 15 amino acids. The CDR3 DNA follows: TGTGCCAGCAGCGTCGGGACAGATGGCAATCAGCCCCAGCATTTT. It codes for CASSVGTDGNQPQHF.

CDR3 in DNA: TGTGCCAGCAGTTTCGGGCAGACTCTCTCCTACGAGCAGTACTTC. Its protein product is CASSFGQTLSYEQYF. This chain links TRBV28 with TRBJ2-7; D is uncertain. Germline V lookup: CDR1 MDHEN, CDR2 SYDVKM. CDR3 length: 15 residues. V was cut by 3 bases and J by 0 bases, with 12 bases left in between. Full variable domain (rest looked up from reference TRBV28 and TRBJ2-7): DVKVTQSSRYLVKRTGEKVFLECVQDMDHENMFWYRQDPGLGLRLIYFSYDVKMKEKGDIPEGYSVSREKKERFSLILESASTNQTSMYLCASSFGQTLSYEQYFGPGTRLTVT.

In its sample, this clone was seen a few times. CDR3 in DNA: TGCGCCAGCAGCCAAGGACTAGCGAAGATCGACGAGCAGTACTTC. It specifies CASSQGLAKIDEQYF. V gene TRBV4-1 combines with J gene TRBJ2-7; TRBD2 aligns across 8 bases. Trimming at V came to 1 base and at J to 5 bases, leaving 7 bases not matched to a gene. Per the germline V gene, CDR1 is MGHRA and CDR2 is YSYEKL. This CDR3 comprises 15 residues.

The J gene is TRBJ2-3, the V gene TRBV19, with D unresolved. The CDR3 runs to 16 residues. The V gene's germline CDR1 is LNHDA and CDR2 SQIVND (reference sequence). V shed 8 bases and J shed 0 bases, with 18 bases lying between them. The chain's CDR3 is CASGSIYTSSTDTQYF. CDR3 bases: TGTGCCAGTGGTAGTATCTACACGTCTAGCACAGATACGCAGTATTTT.

This chain connects TRBV27 to TRBJ2-7; 9 nucleotides agree with TRBD1. The CDR3 sequence is 14 residues long. From germline, CDR1 is MNHEY and CDR2 SMNVEV (reference sequence). The V and J ends lost 6 bases and 5 bases, in that order; junction bases with no gene match: 8. CDR3 coding DNA: TGTGCCAGCAGCCTCGGGACAGGGAGAGACGAGCAGTACTTC. Amino acids: CASSLGTGRDEQYF.

This clone came up a few times. The V and J genes are TRBV6-1 and TRBJ2-7, with D perhaps matching TRBD1 (6 bases). CDR3 length: 14 amino acids. CDR1 and CDR2 from the germline V gene are MNHNS and SASEGT. V was pared by 8 bases and J by 2 bases, with 16 bases between. The CDR3 sequence is CASEGNRVPYEQYF. The CDR3 bases are TGTGCCAGCGAGGGGAACAGGGTCCCCTACGAGCAGTACTTC.

The rearrangement links TRBV13 to TRBJ2-5, with TRBD1 matching 10 bases. Trimming cost V 3 bases and J 6 bases; bases outside gene matches: 4. The CDR3 sequence is 14 residues long. The V gene's germline CDR1 is PRHDT and CDR2 FYEKMQ (reference sequence). The CDR3 DNA is TGTGCCAGCAGCTTCGGACAGGGGGGCAAGACCCAGTACTTC. Translating it yields CASSFGQGGKTQYF.

This clone was observed a few times. V and J are TRBV7-9 and TRBJ2-7; 11 bases map to TRBD2. V was clipped by 2 bases and J by 3 bases; unmatched bases: 0. The CDR3 length is 14 residues. CDR1 is SEHNR, CDR2 FQNEAQ, per germline (reference sequence). In DNA, the CDR3 is TGTGCCAGCAGCTTAACTAGCGGGAGCTACGAGCAGTACTTC. Protein sequence: CASSLTSGSYEQYF.

The DNA for the CDR3 is TGCGCCAGCAGCCAAGATTCCGATACGCAGTATTTT. It specifies CASSQDSDTQYF. This sequence joins TRBV4-3 and TRBJ2-3; D unclear. The germline CDR1 and CDR2 sequences are LGHNA and YSLEER. The ends were cut back, 0 bases at V and 6 bases at J, with 4 bases in the middle. The CDR3 spans 12 residues.

The chain has TRBV6-1 and TRBJ1-5; D may be TRBD1 (5 bases). The CDR3 loop spans 13 amino acids. Germline assignment: CDR1 MNHNS and CDR2 SASEGT. V lost 8 bases to trimming and J lost 7 bases, with 15 bases between them. The CDR3 DNA is TGTGCCAGCGAGGAAAGGGGCGGGCAGCCCCAGCATTTT. It encodes CASEERGGQPQHF.

The chain carries TRBV9 and TRBJ2-1; TRBD2 matches at 8 bases. CDR1 and CDR2 (germline): SGDLS, YYNGEE. Trimming took 3 bases from V and 2 from J; bases not matched to a gene: 7. The CDR3 contains 16 residues. CDR3 coding DNA: TGTGCCAGCAGCGCTGTTGACGGGAGGGCCTACAATGAGCAGTTCTTC. Protein sequence: CASSAVDGRAYNEQFF. Full variable domain (rest looked up from reference TRBV9 and TRBJ2-1): DSGVTQTPKHLITATGQRVTLRCSPRSGDLSVYWYQQSLDQGLQFLIQYYNGEERAKGNILERFSAQQFPDLHSELNLSSLELGDSALYFCASSAVDGRAYNEQFFGPGTRLTVL.

The chain uses TRBV5-6 and TRBJ2-7; D not resolved. The CDR3 runs to 11 residues. V was clipped by 0 bases and J by 6 bases, with 4 bases between them. Germline CDR1 is SGHDT and CDR2 is YYEEEE. The chain's CDR3 is CASSLDGEQYF. In nucleotides, the CDR3 is TGTGCCAGCAGCTTGGATGGCGAGCAGTACTTC.

The chain uses TRBV11-2 and TRBJ1-2; D call uncertain. Germline CDR1 is SGHAT and CDR2 is FQNNGV. V dropped 3 bases and J dropped 4 bases, with 9 bases sitting between them. The CDR3 is 13 residues long. Here the CDR3 reads CASSFQALYGYTF. DNA of the CDR3: TGTGCCAGCAGCTTTCAGGCCCTCTATGGCTACACCTTC.

The gene calls are TRBV5-4 and TRBJ2-3, with D perhaps matching TRBD1 (6 bases). The CDR3 is made up of 14 amino acids. With 3 bases removed from V and 4 bases from J, the gap between germline ends came to 12 bases. From germline, CDR1 is SGHNT and CDR2 YYREEE (reference sequence). The CDR3 nucleotides are TGTGCCAGCAGCTGGGGGCGTGAGGCAGATACGCAGTATTTT. Translating it yields CASSWGREADTQYF.

The chain is built from TRBV7-2 and TRBJ2-7; maybe TRBD1 (5 bases). CDR3 length equals 18 residues. Germline CDR1 is SGHTA and CDR2 is FQGNSA. V dropped 2 bases and J dropped 2 bases, with 22 bases sitting between them. CDR3 protein: CASSLNAPSTGITYEQYF. In DNA form, the CDR3 reads TGTGCCAGCAGCTTAAACGCACCTAGTACAGGAATTACCTACGAGCAGTACTTC.

The gene calls are TRBV6-5 and TRBJ2-7, with no clear D. The CDR3 contains 13 residues. V shed 2 bases and J shed 2 bases, with 7 bases lying between them. Per the germline V gene, CDR1 is MNHEY and CDR2 is SVGAGI. The DNA of the CDR3 is TGTGCCAGCAGTTACGGCGATGCCTACGAGCAGTACTTC. Translation gives CASSYGDAYEQYF.

The chain uses TRBV7-9 and TRBJ1-1; D is perhaps TRBD1 (5 bases). Germline V CDR1 and CDR2: SEHNR, FQNEAQ (reference sequence). The length of the CDR3 is 11 residues. The germline V and J ends were trimmed by 5 bases and 8 bases, with 9 bases remaining between them. The CDR3 nucleotides read TGTGCCAGCAGCCGGGGCACGGAAGCTTTCTTT. The encoded protein is CASSRGTEAFF.

The gene calls are TRBV27 and TRBJ2-1; the match to TRBD2 covers 11 bases. The germline CDR1 and CDR2 sequences are MNHEY and SMNVEV (reference sequence). V dropped 1 base and J dropped 7; count of bases not matched to a gene: 3. The CDR3 totals 15 residues. This CDR3 reads CASSLWLAGGNEQFF. CDR3 sequence (DNA): TGTGCCAGCAGTTTATGGCTAGCGGGGGGAAATGAGCAGTTCTTC.